This TCR beta chain comes out of a study of blood T cell repertoires in COVID-19. Sequencing was performed with immunoSEQ multiplex PCR; in TCRdb, only in-frame clones are kept and a portion is missing. In the table there are about 72,000 clones, approximately 82% of which are singletons. This CDR3 comprises 17 residues. The V gene's germline CDR1 is PRHDT and CDR2 FYEKMQ (reference sequence). Trimming removed 1 base from V and 7 bases from J; junction bases left unmatched: 6. This TCR was sampled from a woman of 80 years or more with acute or convalescent COVID-19. The chain couples TRBV13 to TRBJ2-2; the match to TRBD2 covers 13 bases. The sequenced sample was peripheral blood. The CDR3 DNA reads as TGTGCCAGCAGCTTAGACGGGGGACTAGCGGGGAGCGGGGAGCTGTTTTTT. Protein product: CASSLDGGLAGSGELFF.